This T cell receptor beta chain was profiled in a study of tumor-infiltrating lymphocytes in primary liver carcinoma. Study overall: Patients of both sexes were 30 to 69 years old. General observations from the study: Presence in all five tumor regions was observed for only about 7.5-24% of top clones.

Germline V gives CDR1 ENHRY, CDR2 SYGVKD. The CDR3 is 14 residues long. Both RNA and DNA were isolated together from approximately 20-30 mg of bulk tissue that had not been sorted. Sampling of every tumor involved five separate regions. These included the tumor centre. Starting from roughly 0.5 ug of total RNA, TCR beta cDNA was produced with a primer in the constant region. ARM-PCR, slightly modified, supplied the TCR beta libraries through three nested multiplex PCR rounds. A C-beta reverse primer and TRBV1-TRBV30 forward primers served in each of the first two PCR rounds, at about 10 cycles apiece. TCRdb re-analysed the multiplex PCR reads in MiXCR, keeping a single row per CDR3 protein. The sample yields 150,000 to 200,000 distinct CDR3 sequences, around 81% seen once. Only a few counts were recorded for this clonotype. The antigen is unknown. A much more abundant neighbour one base away suggests this may be a read error.

The receptor was isolated from a man aged 40-50 years with primary liver carcinoma and hepatitis B virus infection. What was sequenced was tumor tissue from primary liver carcinoma. V usage is TRBV10-3 and J usage is TRBJ2-6; the D is unclear. The CDR3 DNA sequence: TGTGCCATCAAGGAGAACTCTAGGGCCAACGTCCTGACTTTC. This encodes CAIKENSRANVLTF.